This TCR beta chain emerged from a study of control samples from healthy donors and cancer patients. This clone was found a few times. J was trimmed by 0 bases and V by 6 bases; bases with no gene match: 3. The V gene's germline CDR1 is LNHDA and CDR2 SQIVND (reference sequence). The CDR3 contains 14 residues. Repertoires were generated with immunoSEQ multiplex PCR, while TCRdb's copy carries only in-frame clones and drops some. The top ten hold roughly 0.64% of the sample, which has 160,000 or so clones, about 90% seen once. This clonotype was obtained from a woman younger than 45 in good health. The specimen was blood. This chain uses TRBV19 with TRBJ2-7; 9 positions match TRBD2. The CDR3 loop is CASSLSGSSYEQYF. The CDR3 bases are TGTGCCAGTAGCCTTAGCGGGAGCTCCTACGAGCAGTACTTC.